This T cell receptor (beta chain) was found in a study of cytomegalovirus exposure and HLA in healthy donors. Overall study: Around 86 million unique TCRs, all from HLA-typed donors, were included in an early release of the data.

PCR primers comprised 60 Vbeta and 13 Jbeta primers. Assay: immunoSEQ multiplex PCR; the TCRdb copy retains only in-frame clones and omits some. Here the sample spans roughly 150,000 clones, about 85% being singletons. The germline CDR1 and CDR2 sequences are MNHEY and SMNVEV (reference sequence). This CDR3 spans 13 amino acids. The V end lost 6 bases, the J end lost 3 bases, and 12 bases lay between the germline ends. Among the donors, all were healthy bone marrow donors. The chain uses TRBV27 and TRBJ2-7, with D perhaps matching TRBD1 (6 bases). The sequenced sample consisted of PBMCs. This receptor was identified in a young woman in good health and CMV-seronegative. This CDR3 reads CASRGAVYYEQYF. The CDR3, as DNA: TGTGCCAGCAGGGGGGCAGTGTACTACGAGCAGTACTTC.